These T cell receptor beta chains were read from a single sample in a study of cytomegalovirus exposure and HLA in healthy donors. Sequenced by immunoSEQ multiplex PCR; TCRdb stores in-frame clones only, minus some. This sample has about 160,000 clones, with approximately 87% found just once. The sample comprised PBMCs. All receptors come from a woman in her thirties in good health and CMV-seronegative. CDR3s include the opening cysteine and the closing phenylalanine or tryptophan. The D gene is left open where the match is weak. Not all rows give a size; the values are once, few, many and, for expanded clones, a class.

cdr3_nt: TGCAGCGTCCCCGCTACCTCTCAGGCCAACTATGGCTACACCTTC; cdr3_aa: CSVPATSQANYGYTF; clone_size: few; j_call: TRBJ1-2; d_call: .; v_call: TRBV29-1
cdr3_nt: TGTGCCAGCAGTCGGGGACAGGGATCCTACAATGAGCAGTTCTTC; cdr3_aa: CASSRGQGSYNEQFF; clone_size: once; j_call: TRBJ2-1; d_call: TRBD1; v_call: TRBV27
cdr3_nt: TGTGCCAGCAGTTTGTTTGGCGGGGGCTCCCTCTGGGCCGAGCAGTTCTTC; cdr3_aa: CASSLFGGGSLWAEQFF; clone_size: once; j_call: TRBJ2-1; d_call: .; v_call: TRBV27
cdr3_nt: TGTGCCAGCAGCTTGGCGCTTAGGGGTGCCAGGGTAGGCAATCAGCCCCAGCATTTT; cdr3_aa: CASSLALRGARVGNQPQHF; clone_size: .; j_call: TRBJ1-5; d_call: .; v_call: TRBV5-5
cdr3_nt: TGTGCCAGCAGCTTAGAAAGGGCCGGTTACAATGAGCAGTTCTTC; cdr3_aa: CASSLERAGYNEQFF; clone_size: .; j_call: TRBJ2-1; d_call: .; v_call: TRBV7-3
cdr3_nt: TGTGCTAGTGGTTTGGGAAGTAATGAGCAGTTCTTC; cdr3_aa: CASGLGSNEQFF; clone_size: .; j_call: TRBJ2-1; d_call: .; v_call: TRBV12-5
cdr3_nt: TGTGCCAGTAGTATTGGGGGAGGCTACGAGCAGTACTTC; cdr3_aa: CASSIGGGYEQYF; clone_size: .; j_call: TRBJ2-7; d_call: .; v_call: TRBV19
cdr3_nt: TGTGCCAGCAGTGATTGGCTCGACAACCAGCTTGCTACTACTTCATACACCTTC; cdr3_aa: CASSDWLDNQLATTSYTF; clone_size: .; j_call: TRBJ1-2; d_call: .; v_call: TRBV6-1
cdr3_nt: TGTGCCATCAGGAAGGGCACCAAGGACGGAAACACCATATATTTT; cdr3_aa: CAIRKGTKDGNTIYF; clone_size: .; j_call: TRBJ1-3; d_call: .; v_call: TRBV10-3
cdr3_nt: TGTGCCAGCAGCCTCGGGCGAGTGGGTCAAGAGACCCAGTACTTC; cdr3_aa: CASSLGRVGQETQYF; clone_size: once; j_call: TRBJ2-5; d_call: .; v_call: TRBV7-6
cdr3_nt: TGTGCCAGCAGTATCGACAGCTACGAGCAGTACTTC; cdr3_aa: CASSIDSYEQYF; clone_size: .; j_call: TRBJ2-7; d_call: .; v_call: TRBV5-4
cdr3_nt: TGTGCCAGCAGTATCTTAGGGGGGGCCTTCCTCAACGAGCAGTACTTC; cdr3_aa: CASSILGGAFLNEQYF; clone_size: .; j_call: TRBJ2-7; d_call: .; v_call: TRBV11-2
cdr3_nt: TGTGCCAGCAGCCGGGACGGCCTAACTGAAGCTTTCTTT; cdr3_aa: CASSRDGLTEAFF; clone_size: .; j_call: TRBJ1-1; d_call: .; v_call: TRBV7-2
cdr3_nt: TGTGCCAGCAGCCCCGGGGTCCGGCGGAATGAAAAACTGTTTTTT; cdr3_aa: CASSPGVRRNEKLFF; clone_size: once; j_call: TRBJ1-4; d_call: .; v_call: TRBV14
cdr3_nt: TGTGCCACTGGGGTAGGGGCGGGGGGCCTCTACGAGCAGTACTTC; cdr3_aa: CATGVGAGGLYEQYF; clone_size: .; j_call: TRBJ2-7; d_call: TRBD2; v_call: TRBV10-3
cdr3_nt: TGTGCCAGCAGTTTATCGAAAGTGCGAAACAATGAGCAGTTCTTC; cdr3_aa: CASSLSKVRNNEQFF; clone_size: .; j_call: TRBJ2-1; d_call: .; v_call: TRBV27
cdr3_nt: TGTGCCAGCAGCTACTCCGGGACGGACTACGAGCAGTACTTC; cdr3_aa: CASSYSGTDYEQYF; clone_size: .; j_call: TRBJ2-7; d_call: .; v_call: TRBV7-6
cdr3_nt: TGTGCCTGGAGTGTGGGGACATACACTGAAGCTTTCTTT; cdr3_aa: CAWSVGTYTEAFF; clone_size: .; j_call: TRBJ1-1; d_call: .; v_call: TRBV30
cdr3_nt: TGTGCCAGCAGTGTCAGACCGGGACCCGCCTATACGCAGTATTTT; cdr3_aa: CASSVRPGPAYTQYF; clone_size: .; j_call: TRBJ2-3; d_call: .; v_call: TRBV6-5
cdr3_nt: TGTGCCAGCAGCCCGTACAGGGCCTACGAGCAGTACTTC; cdr3_aa: CASSPYRAYEQYF; clone_size: .; j_call: TRBJ2-7; d_call: .; v_call: TRBV7-6
cdr3_nt: TGCGCCAGCAGCTTGGGACACCGAGAAGGTGGCTACACCTTC; cdr3_aa: CASSLGHREGGYTF; clone_size: .; j_call: TRBJ1-2; d_call: .; v_call: TRBV5-1
cdr3_nt: TGTGCCAGCAGCCCCAGGGACTCCTACGAGCAGTACTTC; cdr3_aa: CASSPRDSYEQYF; clone_size: .; j_call: TRBJ2-7; d_call: .; v_call: TRBV2
cdr3_nt: TGTGCCAGCAGTGACTCCACAGGGCGGGTCTACACCTTC; cdr3_aa: CASSDSTGRVYTF; clone_size: .; j_call: TRBJ1-2; d_call: .; v_call: TRBV6-4
cdr3_nt: TGTGCCAGCAGGGGGAATTTTAATTCACCCCTCCACTTT; cdr3_aa: CASRGNFNSPLHF; clone_size: .; j_call: TRBJ1-6; d_call: .; v_call: TRBV2
cdr3_nt: TGTGCCAGCAGCCATGTAGCGGGGGGCGGGGAGACCCAGTACTTC; cdr3_aa: CASSHVAGGGETQYF; clone_size: once; j_call: TRBJ2-5; d_call: TRBD2; v_call: TRBV27
cdr3_nt: TGCGCCAGCAGCCCCACACAGGGGTCGTATGGCTACACCTTC; cdr3_aa: CASSPTQGSYGYTF; clone_size: .; j_call: TRBJ1-2; d_call: TRBD1; v_call: TRBV5-1
cdr3_nt: TGTGCCAGCGGAAATGGACTCAACGGTGGCTACACCTTC; cdr3_aa: CASGNGLNGGYTF; clone_size: .; j_call: TRBJ1-2; d_call: .; v_call: TRBV27
cdr3_nt: TGTGCCAGCAGTTTAAGGGTTAGTTTAGTCCCCTACGAGCAGTACTTC; cdr3_aa: CASSLRVSLVPYEQYF; clone_size: .; j_call: TRBJ2-7; d_call: .; v_call: TRBV27
cdr3_nt: TGTGCCAGCAGCACAATCGGGACAGGCTCCAATTACGAGCAGTACTTC; cdr3_aa: CASSTIGTGSNYEQYF; clone_size: .; j_call: TRBJ2-7; d_call: TRBD1; v_call: TRBV28
cdr3_nt: TGTGCCAGCAGTATGGCTAGCGGGAGTTCAGATACGCAGTATTTT; cdr3_aa: CASSMASGSSDTQYF; clone_size: .; j_call: TRBJ2-3; d_call: TRBD2; v_call: TRBV6-4
cdr3_nt: TGTGCCAGCTCACCACTACCGAGCTACGAGCAGTACTTC; cdr3_aa: CASSPLPSYEQYF; clone_size: .; j_call: TRBJ2-7; d_call: .; v_call: TRBV18
cdr3_nt: TGTGCCAGCAAGGGGCAGGTGAAACACAATGAGCAGTTCTTC; cdr3_aa: CASKGQVKHNEQFF; clone_size: .; j_call: TRBJ2-1; d_call: .; v_call: TRBV28
cdr3_nt: TGTGCCAGCAGCTTAGGGGTGAGCAAGAATATCCATGAGCAGTTCTTC; cdr3_aa: CASSLGVSKNIHEQFF; clone_size: .; j_call: TRBJ2-1; d_call: .; v_call: TRBV11-3
cdr3_nt: TGCGCCAGCAGCTTGGATCCAGGGAACACCGGGGAGCTGTTTTTT; cdr3_aa: CASSLDPGNTGELFF; clone_size: once; j_call: TRBJ2-2; d_call: .; v_call: TRBV5-1
cdr3_nt: TGTGCCAGCAGCCACACAGGGGTCCTCTACGAGCAGTACTTC; cdr3_aa: CASSHTGVLYEQYF; clone_size: .; j_call: TRBJ2-7; d_call: TRBD1; v_call: TRBV14